What follows are 24 T cell receptor beta chains derived from one specimen sequenced in a study of T cell repertoires in cytomegalovirus infection. From the reads, TCRdb called clonotypes with MiXCR, one entry per CDR3 protein. The table includes about 400,000 distinct CDR3 sequences, about a sixth detected once. Material: PBMCs. The receptors shown here come from a human donor in good health (CMV status not recorded). Some clones in this sample may be carry-over from other donors' samples.

In this sample, this clonotype turned up a few times. The rearrangement links TRBV11-2 to TRBJ2-5; TRBD1 aligns across 10 bases. Germline CDR1 is SGHAT and CDR2 is FQNNGV. The junction had 4 bases not matched to a gene; V was cut back by 1 base and J by 5 bases. This CDR3 contains 15 residues. The CDR3 coding sequence is TGTGCCAGCAGCTTAGGCGACAGGGGGCGTGAGACCCAGTACTTC. Its translation is CASSLGDRGRETQYF.

The rearrangement joins TRBV4-3 to TRBJ2-6; no firm D call. V dropped 0 bases and J dropped 0 bases, with 6 bases sitting between them. CDR1 LGHNA and CDR2 YSLEER come from the germline V gene. The CDR3 contains 16 residues. The CDR3 loop is CASSQDTSSGANVLTF. The CDR3 region has the DNA TGCGCCAGCAGCCAAGATACGAGCTCTGGGGCCAACGTCCTGACTTTC.

This clonotype was observed a few times. The chain is built from TRBV5-1 and TRBJ2-4; perhaps D is TRBD1 or TRBD2 (5 bases each). V was clipped by 0 bases and J by 6 bases, with 10 bases between them. CDR1 is SGHRS and CDR2 is YFSETQ in the germline V gene. This CDR3 comprises 14 residues. The CDR3: CASSLGDHGNIQYF. The CDR3 DNA sequence: TGCGCCAGCAGCTTGGGGGACCACGGAAACATTCAGTACTTC.

The V gene is TRBV12-3 or TRBV12-4, the J gene TRBJ2-2; no clear D. The V end was cut by 3 bases, the J end by 3 bases, with 14 bases between. The length of the CDR3 is 16 residues. CDR3: CASSFTAIRDTGELFF. The DNA for the CDR3 is TGTGCCAGCAGTTTCACAGCCATTCGGGACACCGGGGAGCTGTTTTTT.

The V and J genes are TRBV7-3 and TRBJ1-1, with 7 bases aligning to TRBD1. With V trimmed by 4 bases and J by 3 bases, 5 bases remained unmatched. This CDR3 contains 14 residues. CDR1 is SGHTA, CDR2 FQGTGA, per germline. The CDR3 sequence: CASSSQGTDTEAFF. CDR3 DNA sequence: TGTGCCAGCAGCTCACAGGGGACGGACACTGAAGCTTTCTTT.

This clonotype was counted ten times or more. The V and J genes are TRBV10-3 and TRBJ2-5; a weak D match, TRBD2 (5 bases). Germline lookup yields CDR1 ENHRY and CDR2 SYGVKD. V was trimmed by 3 bases and J by 4 bases, leaving 12 bases between them. This CDR3 region has 14 residues. The CDR3 is CAISEGADLETQYF. The CDR3 region has the DNA TGTGCCATCAGTGAAGGAGCGGACCTAGAGACCCAGTACTTC.

This clonotype was seen repeatedly, ten times or more. The CDR3 nucleotides are TGTGCCATCAGTGAACCGGACTTGTTTGGGACCCAGTACTTC. As protein: CAISEPDLFGTQYF. The chain joins TRBV10-3 to TRBJ2-5, with D tentatively TRBD2 (5 bases). The CDR3 sequence is 14 residues long. The V end lost 3 bases, the J end lost 7 bases, and 15 bases lay between the germline ends. CDR1 is ENHRY, CDR2 SYGVKD, per germline.

The V call is TRBV7-4, the J call TRBJ2-1; 8 bases align to TRBD2. Trimming cost V 2 bases and J 7 bases; bases outside gene matches: 4. The CDR3 totals 14 residues. The V gene's germline CDR1 is SGHVT and CDR2 SQSDAQ. The CDR3 loop reads CASSLSGGENEQFF. The CDR3 DNA sequence: TGTGCCAGCAGCTTATCCGGGGGGGAGAATGAGCAGTTCTTC. Full variable domain (remainder filled in from reference TRBV7-4 and TRBJ2-1): GAGVSQSPRYKVAKRGRDVALRCDSISGHVTLYWYRQTLGQGSEVLTYSQSDAQRDKSGRPSGRFSAERPERSVSTLKIQRTEQGDSAVYLCASSLSGGENEQFFGPGTRLTVL.

This clonotype was found many times. The chain uses TRBV7-2 and TRBJ1-2, with D perhaps matching TRBD1 (6 bases). Germline CDR1 is SGHTA and CDR2 is FQGNSA. The CDR3 extends over 16 amino acids. The V end was cut by 2 bases, the J end by 4 bases, with 17 bases between. The CDR3 sequence: CASSLNRETRRYGYTF. In nucleotides, the CDR3 is TGTGCCAGCAGCTTAAACAGGGAAACGCGACGCTATGGCTACACCTTC.

This clonotype was counted many times. CDR3 sequence reads: CASSFDWVRANTGELFF. CDR3 sequence (DNA): TGTGCCAGCAGTTTCGACTGGGTCAGGGCAAACACCGGGGAGCTGTTTTTT. The V gene is TRBV12-3 or TRBV12-4, the J gene TRBJ2-2, with a tentative D call TRBD1 (5 bases). Trimming left V 3 bases short and J 2 bases short, with 16 bases between. This CDR3 region has 17 residues.

In its sample, this clonotype was seen many times. The rearrangement links TRBV19 to TRBJ2-5; 8 bases map to TRBD1. The germline gives CDR1 LNHDA, CDR2 SQIVND (reference sequence). Unmatched junction bases numbered 12, after V lost 8 bases and J lost 7 bases. The CDR3 covers 14 residues. The CDR3 reads CASGETGARGTQYF. DNA of the CDR3: TGTGCCAGTGGCGAGACAGGGGCAAGAGGGACCCAGTACTTC.

This clonotype has at least ten counts. The chain carries TRBV7-2 and TRBJ2-7; D gene unclear. V was pared by 4 bases and J by 2 bases, with 12 bases between. The CDR3 length is 14 residues. Germline V gene lookup returns CDR1 SGHTA and CDR2 FQGNSA. CDR3 amino acids: CASSYQAVTYEQYF. The CDR3 DNA reads TGTGCCAGCAGCTACCAGGCGGTGACCTACGAGCAGTACTTC.

This chain links TRBV18 with TRBJ1-1; TRBD1 might be the D (5 bases). The V and J ends lost 0 bases and 0 bases respectively, with 17 bases between them. The CDR3 spans 18 residues. Germline V CDR1 and CDR2: KGHSH, LQKENI. In DNA form, the CDR3 reads TGTGCCAGCTCACCACCGCGGGGGGGGAGGGAGATGAACACTGAAGCTTTCTTT. It is translated as CASSPPRGGREMNTEAFF.

This clonotype was detected only a few times. The CDR3 protein is CASSARYPGPYTDTQYF. In nucleotides, the CDR3 is TGTGCCAGCAGCGCCCGATACCCGGGACCTTACACAGATACGCAGTATTTT. The chain couples TRBV7-2 to TRBJ2-3; perhaps D is TRBD1 or TRBD2 (5 bases each). Trimming left V 5 bases short and J 2 bases short, with 20 bases between. CDR1 and CDR2 (germline): SGHTA, FQGNSA. The CDR3 is made up of 17 amino acids.

This clonotype was detected many times. This sequence joins TRBV7-8 and TRBJ2-1; 13 nucleotides match TRBD2. The CDR3 has 13 amino acids. V gave up 7 bases and J gave up 13 bases; unmatched junction bases: 7. Germline V lookup: CDR1 SGHVS, CDR2 FQNEAQ. The DNA of the CDR3 is TGTGCCAGCACCCCGGGACTAGCGGGGAAACAGTTCTTC. Its protein is CASTPGLAGKQFF.

Ten or more counts support this clonotype. The chain has TRBV12-3 or TRBV12-4 and TRBJ2-2; 7 positions agree with TRBD2. This CDR3 has 17 amino acids. Trimming took 3 bases from V and 1 from J; bases not matched to a gene: 8. The CDR3 region is CASSFPLAEGNTGELFF. CDR3 DNA sequence: TGTGCCAGCAGTTTTCCCCTAGCGGAGGGGAACACCGGGGAGCTGTTTTTT.

The chain has TRBV5-4 and TRBJ1-1; D possibly corresponds to TRBD1 (5 bases). The germline V and J ends were trimmed by 4 bases and 1 base, with 17 bases remaining between them. Per germline, CDR1 SGHNT and CDR2 YYREEE (reference sequence). The CDR3 totals 16 residues. The DNA of the CDR3 is TGTGCCAGCAGCCCGACAGTCACAGCGGGGAACACTGAAGCTTTCTTT. Encoded protein: CASSPTVTAGNTEAFF.

There are many counts of this clonotype. This sequence joins TRBV7-6 and TRBJ2-1; 8 nucleotides line up with TRBD2. The J segment lost 4 bases and the V segment lost 2 bases, leaving 7 bases of the junction unmatched. The CDR3 has 16 amino acids. Per germline, CDR1 SGHVS and CDR2 FNYEAQ. The CDR3 bases are TGTGCCAGCAGCTTACGGGGGGGGGCGTATTACAATGAGCAGTTCTTC. Translated, it gives CASSLRGGAYYNEQFF.

The V and J genes are TRBV7-6 and TRBJ2-7, with 15 bases identical to TRBD2. Trimming at V came to 4 bases and at J to 3 bases, leaving 7 bases not matched to a gene. Germline CDR1 is SGHVS and CDR2 is FNYEAQ. This CDR3 has 17 residues. CDR3 amino acids: CASSYGTSGRIGYEQYF. The CDR3 DNA reads as TGTGCCAGCAGCTACGGGACTAGCGGGAGGATAGGCTACGAGCAGTACTTC.

The count of this clonotype is one. The chain couples TRBV5-1 to TRBJ2-7, with 8 bases identical to TRBD1. CDR3 size: 14 residues. Germline V CDR1 and CDR2: SGHRS, YFSETQ. The ends lost 4 bases at V and 3 bases at J; junction bases unmatched: 6. The CDR3 region is CASSMTGAGYEQYF. CDR3 nucleotides: TGCGCCAGCAGCATGACAGGGGCAGGCTACGAGCAGTACTTC.

V gene TRBV2 combines with J gene TRBJ1-2; 9 bases map to TRBD1. J was trimmed by 5 bases and V by 1 base; bases with no gene match: 11. Germline V CDR1 and CDR2: SNHLY, FYNNEI. The CDR3 contains 17 residues. CDR3 DNA: TGTGCCAGCAGTGAAGAGCGGGGCGGGACAGGGCTGTATGGCTACACCTTC. It codes for CASSEERGGTGLYGYTF.

Ten or more counts support this clonotype. The chain has TRBV7-9 and TRBJ2-7; D is unresolved. This CDR3 has 13 residues. Germline-derived CDR1 and CDR2 are SEHNR and FQNEAQ (reference sequence). Trimming cost V 4 bases and J 0 bases, with 7 bases left between them. The CDR3 is CASSSPSSYEQYF. The CDR3 DNA follows: TGTGCCAGCAGCTCCCCCTCCTCCTACGAGCAGTACTTC.

The chain combines TRBV6-5 with TRBJ1-5, with TRBD1 matching over 7 bases. With 6 bases clipped from V and 7 bases from J, the junction kept 6 bases outside the gene matches. Germline CDR1 reads MNHEY; CDR2 reads SVGAGI. The CDR3 is 13 residues long. CDR3 coding DNA: TGTGCCAGCAGCCACAGGGGCCGGCAGCCCCAGCATTTT. It specifies CASSHRGRQPQHF.

This clonotype occurred a few times. The rearrangement joins TRBV24-1 to TRBJ2-1; TRBD2 aligns across 9 bases. The ends lost 3 bases at V and 0 bases at J; junction bases unmatched: 8. Germline values: CDR1 KGHDR, CDR2 SFDVKD. The CDR3 is 18 amino acids. The DNA for the CDR3 is TGTGCCACCAGTGATCCAAAAACTAGCGGGTCCTCCTACAATGAGCAGTTCTTC. This gives the protein CATSDPKTSGSSYNEQFF.